Listed below are T cell receptor beta chains from one sample, sequenced in a study of monozygotic twins with inflammatory bowel disease. TCRdb re-called the 5' RACE reads and catalogs CDR3 proteins one per entry, DNA excluded. Recorded for this sample: 400,000 to 500,000 distinct CDR3 sequences. The material sequenced was blood. These receptors all come from a human donor with ulcerative colitis or Crohn's disease, or a healthy co-twin of an affected twin (not recorded which). Both conserved end residues are part of each CDR3.

cdr3_aa	v_call	j_call
CASSRFPAGPGNQPQHF	TRBV5-1	TRBJ1-5
CASSFRLAGLTDTQYF	TRBV11-2	TRBJ2-3
CASSLVAGSSMEAFF	TRBV7-8	TRBJ1-1
CASSLKFTGTSGGLETQYF	TRBV5-1	TRBJ2-5
CASSLARDQPQHF	TRBV12-3/TRBV12-4	TRBJ1-5
CATGGGLADTGELFF	TRBV12-3/TRBV12-4	TRBJ2-2
CASSWGPNTEAFF	TRBV7-9	TRBJ1-1
CSARPRGLRNTEAFF	TRBV20-1	TRBJ1-1
CASSFLAREVNEQFF	TRBV5-4	TRBJ2-1
CASSTGTSGEETQYF	TRBV4-2	TRBJ2-5
CASSTAAREGGYTF	TRBV12-3/TRBV12-4	TRBJ1-2
CASSPSLGGLAKNIQYF	TRBV7-2	TRBJ2-4
CASSEATGGETQYF	TRBV10-1	TRBJ2-5
CASSLESGSKNIQYF	TRBV5-1	TRBJ2-4
CASSQLRDTQYF	TRBV7-2	TRBJ2-3
CASSLDPGGILNTGELFF	TRBV11-2	TRBJ2-2
CASSERRMAGNTIYF	TRBV2	TRBJ1-3
CASIIQGADTEAFF	TRBV6-5	TRBJ1-1
CAWNSRQGANEQYF	TRBV30	TRBJ2-7
CASSSGDRVEQYF	TRBV6-6	TRBJ2-7
CASSYPPTGTYEQYF	TRBV6-2/TRBV6-3	TRBJ2-7
CASSWGQVARRLNTEAFF	TRBV5-1	TRBJ1-1
CASSQEGAGLAQETQYF	TRBV4-1	TRBJ2-5
CASSLWDLHTDTQYF	TRBV5-1	TRBJ2-3
CASFGLTNEPGANVLTF	TRBV6-1	TRBJ2-6
CAWSRVLSNQPQHF	TRBV30	TRBJ1-5
CASSLAGTSGSSTDTQYF	TRBV11-1	TRBJ2-3
CASSQGQVTYNEQFF	TRBV5-1	TRBJ2-1
CASSPPTGTEQFF	TRBV6-5	TRBJ2-1
CASSPTPGGGNQPQHF	TRBV4-3	TRBJ1-5
CAIRTSPGLAGGPVHEQYF	TRBV10-3	TRBJ2-7
CASTLRGQSNGYTF	TRBV19	TRBJ1-2
CAIGRDRQLPQHF	TRBV28	TRBJ1-5
CASTQGARTEAFF	TRBV19	TRBJ1-1
CASSPLSGAKEETQYF	TRBV18	TRBJ2-5
CASSQRGFNEKLFF	TRBV14	TRBJ1-4